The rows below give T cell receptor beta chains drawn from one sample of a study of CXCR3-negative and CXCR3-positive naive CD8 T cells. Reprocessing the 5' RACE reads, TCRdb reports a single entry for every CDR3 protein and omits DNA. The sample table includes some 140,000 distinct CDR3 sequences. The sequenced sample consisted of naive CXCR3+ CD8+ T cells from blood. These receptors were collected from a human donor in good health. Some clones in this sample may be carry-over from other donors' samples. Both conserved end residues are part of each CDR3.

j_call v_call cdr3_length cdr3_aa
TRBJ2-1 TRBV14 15 CASSQLASGIHEQFF
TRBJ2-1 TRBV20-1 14 CSATMRTFYNEQFF
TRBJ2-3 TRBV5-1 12 CASSLSSDTQYF
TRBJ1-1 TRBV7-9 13 CASSGARVSEAFF
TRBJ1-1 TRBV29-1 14 CSVVDIGKNTEAFF
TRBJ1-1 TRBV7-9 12 CASSLGGSEAFF
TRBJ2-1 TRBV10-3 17 CAISERLAGGQDNEQFF
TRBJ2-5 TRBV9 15 CASSAAGIGKETQYF
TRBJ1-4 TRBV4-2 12 CASSQGQGPTFF
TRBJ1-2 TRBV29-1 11 CSVVWVSGHTF
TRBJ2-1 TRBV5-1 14 CASSSGQGAHEQFF
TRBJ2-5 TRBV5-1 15 CASSPSPDLWETQYF
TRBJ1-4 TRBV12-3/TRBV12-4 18 CASSFMSPGTGFDEKLFF
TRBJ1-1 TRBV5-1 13 CASSLVRNTEAFF
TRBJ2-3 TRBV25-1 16 CASTTSSILLGDTQYF
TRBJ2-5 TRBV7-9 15 CASSVLAGTRETQYF
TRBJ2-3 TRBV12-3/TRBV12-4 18 CASSIRDRHPAGPDTQYF
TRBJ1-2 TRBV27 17 CASSSRFDRAIPYGYTF
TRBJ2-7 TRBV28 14 CASSLRGSTYEQYF
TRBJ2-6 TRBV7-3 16 CASRPTGRSGANVLTF
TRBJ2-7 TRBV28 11 CASTLGYEQYF
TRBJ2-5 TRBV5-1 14 CASSTTGFLETQYF
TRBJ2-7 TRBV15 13 CATSKDNTYEQYF
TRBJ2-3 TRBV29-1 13 CSVPGTSTDTQYF
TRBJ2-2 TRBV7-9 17 CASSLPRTGIYTGELFF
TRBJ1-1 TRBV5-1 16 CASSLAFSGGNTEAFF
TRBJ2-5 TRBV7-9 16 CASSFGQGRAGETQYF
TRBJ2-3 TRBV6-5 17 CASSTPVGQGGGDTQYF
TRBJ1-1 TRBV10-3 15 CAIRSAGMENTEAFF
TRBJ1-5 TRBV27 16 CASRRSTGVRNQPQHF
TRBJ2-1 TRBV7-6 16 CASSLAWTSGADEQFF
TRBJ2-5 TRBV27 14 CASSFAGIQETQYF
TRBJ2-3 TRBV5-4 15 CASKIGTSAGDTQYF
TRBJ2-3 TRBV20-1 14 CSAVGRLAPDTQYF
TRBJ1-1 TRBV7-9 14 CASSFHGAGTEAFF
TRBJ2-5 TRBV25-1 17 CASSELGRRPIKETQYF